This T cell receptor beta chain was sequenced in a study of technical replicates of blood from a handful of donors. The ends lost 5 bases at V and 5 bases at J; junction bases unmatched: 9. This CDR3 is built from 15 residues. Per the germline V gene, CDR1 is MDHEN and CDR2 is SYDVKM. This clone was observed a handful of times. Method: immunoSEQ multiplex PCR; TCRdb's copy keeps in-frame clones and lacks some. The sample comprises more than 90,000 clones, under 97% of which are singletons, and about 0.23% rests with the top ten. The sequence was collected from a human donor in good health. Sequenced: T cells isolated from PBMCs. The genes are TRBV28 and TRBJ2-7; 10 nucleotides align to TRBD2. CDR3 sequence (DNA): TGTGCCAGCAGTGGATCTAGCGGGAGCGGCAACGAGCAGTACTTC. Translation: CASSGSSGSGNEQYF.